These 26 T cell receptor beta chains share one sample of origin, sequenced in a study of T cell responses to AZD1222 COVID-19 vaccine. The repertoire was sequenced with immunoSEQ multiplex PCR; TCRdb's copy has only in-frame clones and lacks some. The sample records approximately 270,000 clones, around 93% being singletons. The sample was peripheral blood, taken 28 days after the second AZD1222 dose. These receptors were taken from an adult who received the AZD1222 COVID-19 vaccine.

This clone occurred once. The J gene is TRBJ2-3, the V gene TRBV10-3; a possible D gene is TRBD1 (5 bases). Between the trimmed V and J ends, which lost 5 bases and 1 base, there was a span of 7 bases. The CDR3 is 13 amino acids. Germline V gene sequence: CDR1 ENHRY, CDR2 SYGVKD. The CDR3 loop reads CAISPRGTDTQYF. The CDR3 DNA sequence: TGTGCCATCAGTCCCAGGGGCACAGATACGCAGTATTTT.

V is TRBV24-1 and J is TRBJ1-5; the D gene is possibly TRBD1 (5 bases). V was shortened by 4 bases and J by 6 bases, with 15 bases between the two germline ends. The germline CDR1 and CDR2 sequences are KGHDR and SFDVKD. There are 15 residues in the CDR3. CDR3 in amino acids: CATSERDGGSQPQHF. The CDR3 nucleotides read TGTGCCACCAGTGAAAGGGACGGAGGGAGTCAGCCCCAGCATTTT.

The chain recombines TRBV4-1 with TRBJ2-5, with 8 nucleotides matching TRBD1. CDR1 MGHRA and CDR2 YSYEKL come from the germline V gene. The CDR3 has 16 residues. J lost 1 base, V lost 7 bases, and 11 bases had no gene match. CDR3 amino acids: CASKVVADRAQETQYF. The CDR3 coding sequence is TGCGCCAGCAAGGTCGTGGCGGACAGGGCCCAAGAGACCCAGTACTTC.

The CDR3 sequence: CASSQRDRGNSPLHF. CDR3 coding DNA: TGTGCCAGCAGCCAAAGGGACAGGGGAAATTCACCCCTCCACTTT. The chain recombines TRBV7-6 with TRBJ1-6, with 10 nucleotides matching TRBD1. This CDR3 contains 15 residues. Germline CDR1 reads SGHVS; CDR2 reads FNYEAQ. J lost 7 bases, V lost 5 bases, and 5 bases had no gene match.

The rearrangement joins TRBV20-1 to TRBJ2-1, with no clear D. Germline CDR1 DFQATT, CDR2 SNEGSKA (reference sequence). V was pared by 3 bases and J by 5 bases, with 5 bases between. The CDR3 sequence is 11 residues long. The CDR3 loop reads CSASRHNEQFF. The CDR3 DNA follows: TGCAGTGCTAGTCGACACAATGAGCAGTTCTTC.

This chain joins TRBV4-2 and TRBJ2-5, with 10 bases fitting TRBD2. The CDR3 consists of 18 residues. V shed 3 bases and J 6 bases; nucleotides not matched to a gene: 16. Germline-derived CDR1 and CDR2 are LGHNA and YNFKEQ. Here the CDR3 reads CASSQRWQRGGFLQTQYF. CDR3 nucleotides: TGTGCCAGCAGCCAGAGATGGCAGCGGGGGGGCTTCCTCCAGACCCAGTACTTC.

This clone showed up just a few times. The rearrangement joins TRBV24-1 to TRBJ1-2, with D unclear. V was pared by 3 bases and J by 2 bases, with 3 bases between. Per germline, CDR1 KGHDR and CDR2 SFDVKD. The CDR3 sequence is 12 residues long. CDR3 residues: CATSDTNYGYTF. The CDR3 bases are TGTGCCACCAGTGATACCAACTATGGCTACACCTTC.

The chain combines TRBV19 with TRBJ1-2; D gene uncertain. The germline gives CDR1 LNHDA, CDR2 SQIVND (reference sequence). The V gene lost 5 bases and the J gene lost 6 bases, with 10 bases spanning the gap. The length of the CDR3 is 12 residues. CDR3 protein: CASSPLGDGYTF. The CDR3 DNA reads TGTGCCAGTAGTCCACTCGGCGATGGCTACACCTTC.

The rearrangement links TRBV6-5 to TRBJ2-1, with unresolved D. Trimming left V 5 bases short and J 8 bases short, with 16 bases between. CDR1 and CDR2 (germline): MNHEY, SVGAGI. The CDR3 is made up of 14 amino acids. The CDR3: CASSLRSGNYEQFF. The CDR3 nucleotides read TGTGCCAGCAGTCTGAGGAGTGGTAACTATGAGCAGTTCTTC.

The chain combines TRBV27 with TRBJ2-5; 8 nucleotides line up with TRBD1. The CDR3 runs to 15 residues. Per the germline V gene, CDR1 is MNHEY and CDR2 is SMNVEV (reference sequence). V lost 2 bases to trimming and J lost 4 bases; unmatched junction nucleotides: 6. The CDR3 is CASSLSRTGGETQYF. CDR3 in DNA: TGTGCCAGCAGTTTAAGCAGAACAGGGGGAGAGACCCAGTACTTC.

The chain employs TRBV5-1 and TRBJ2-3; the match to TRBD2 covers 10 bases. Germline V lookup: CDR1 SGHRS, CDR2 YFSETQ. The CDR3 runs 16 residues. J was trimmed by 0 bases and V by 3 bases; bases with no gene match: 4. The CDR3 DNA sequence: TGCGCCAGCAGCTCCGGACTAGCGGAAAGCACAGATACGCAGTATTTT. As protein: CASSSGLAESTDTQYF.

The chain carries TRBV7-2 and TRBJ1-2; the match to TRBD1 covers 8 bases. This CDR3 comprises 15 residues. J was trimmed by 4 bases and V by 0 bases; bases with no gene match: 4. The germline V gene encodes CDR1 SGHTA and CDR2 FQGNSA. CDR3 sequence (DNA): TGTGCCAGCAGCTTAGCGGAAACAGGGGGCTATGGCTACACCTTC. Protein sequence: CASSLAETGGYGYTF.

The chain carries TRBV29-1 and TRBJ1-2; D uncertain. The CDR3 runs 13 residues. Between the trimmed V and J ends, which lost 0 bases and 6 bases, there was a span of 11 bases. Germline CDR1 and CDR2: SQVTM and ANQGSEA. The CDR3 here is CSVEDLGWDGYTF. CDR3 nucleotide sequence: TGCAGCGTTGAAGATCTGGGGTGGGATGGCTACACCTTC.

The chain uses TRBV15 and TRBJ2-2; D is unresolved. This CDR3 spans 15 amino acids. From germline, CDR1 is LNHNV and CDR2 YYDKDF (reference sequence). V was cut by 1 base and J by 4 bases, with 10 bases left in between. The CDR3 loop reads CATSRARVRTGELFF. The DNA of the CDR3 is TGTGCCACCAGCAGAGCCCGGGTCCGCACCGGGGAGCTGTTTTTT.

This chain joins TRBV5-4 and TRBJ2-2, with a possible D match to TRBD1 (7 bases). Trimming cost V 7 bases and J 4 bases, with 11 bases left between them. Germline V gene lookup returns CDR1 SGHNT and CDR2 YYREEE (reference sequence). The CDR3 totals 13 residues. The chain's CDR3 is CASAQGGTGELFF. In DNA form, the CDR3 reads TGTGCCAGCGCCCAGGGGGGCACCGGGGAGCTGTTTTTT.

This rearrangement joins TRBV2 to TRBJ2-1; D is undetermined. CDR1 and CDR2 from the germline V gene are SNHLY and FYNNEI. This CDR3 has 13 amino acids. Trimming cost V 8 bases and J 0 bases, with 8 bases left between them. The CDR3 bases are TGTGCCAGCGAGGTGAGCTCCTACAATGAGCAGTTCTTC. This codes for CASEVSSYNEQFF.

The genes are TRBV19 and TRBJ2-7, with D tentatively TRBD2 (5 bases). CDR3 length: 15 amino acids. Germline V gives CDR1 LNHDA, CDR2 SQIVND (reference sequence). The V end was cut by 3 bases, the J end by 0 bases, with 12 bases between. The CDR3 reads CASSIGLDSSYEQYF. As DNA, the CDR3 is TGTGCCAGTAGTATCGGACTCGATAGCTCCTACGAGCAGTACTTC.

J is TRBJ1-3 and V is TRBV4-1; TRBD1 is a possible D gene (6 bases). Germline assignment: CDR1 MGHRA and CDR2 YSYEKL. The V end was cut by 2 bases, the J end by 0 bases, with 11 bases between. The CDR3 contains 16 residues. CDR3 amino acids: CASSQTDSYSGNTIYF. The CDR3 nucleotides read TGCGCCAGCAGCCAAACGGACAGCTACTCTGGAAACACCATATATTTT.

The chain uses TRBV11-2 and TRBJ2-7; D possibly uses TRBD1 or TRBD2 (5 bases each). The V and J ends lost 2 bases and 2 bases respectively, with 13 bases between them. The germline CDR1 and CDR2 sequences are SGHAT and FQNNGV. The CDR3 contains 15 residues. CDR3 DNA: TGTGCCAGCAGCTTACTTGGGAGAGGGGCCTACGAGCAGTACTTC. Protein product: CASSLLGRGAYEQYF. The full variable domain, completed using reference TRBV11-2 and TRBJ2-7, is EAGVAQSPRYKIIEKRQSVAFWCNPISGHATLYWYQQILGQGPKLLIQFQNNGVVDDSQLPKDRFSAERLKGVDSTLKIQPAKLEDSAVYLCASSLLGRGAYEQYFGPGTRLTVT.

This chain uses TRBV5-1 with TRBJ2-7; no definite D call. The CDR3 spans 14 residues. Trimming took off 3 bases at V and 6 bases at J, with 16 bases between the two ends. In germline, CDR1 is SGHRS, CDR2 YFSETQ. CDR3 sequence reads: CASSSQVDGSEQYF. The CDR3 nucleotides read TGCGCCAGCAGCTCCCAGGTGGATGGTAGCGAGCAGTACTTC.

The chain couples TRBV11-2 to TRBJ2-3; 10 bases are shared with TRBD1. The junction had 9 bases not matched to a gene; V was cut back by 5 bases and J by 4 bases. CDR1 is SGHAT and CDR2 is FQNNGV in the germline V gene. The CDR3 contains 16 residues. The CDR3 region is CASSLSRTGGADTQYF. The CDR3 bases are TGTGCCAGCAGCCTTAGTCGGACAGGGGGGGCAGATACGCAGTATTTT.

The DNA for the CDR3 is TGTGCCAGCAGCTTCCGACAGGACGCCTCTGGAAACACCATATATTTT. Amino acid sequence: CASSFRQDASGNTIYF. This chain connects TRBV4-2 to TRBJ1-3; D is possibly TRBD1 (6 bases). This CDR3 region has 16 residues. CDR1 LGHNA and CDR2 YNFKEQ come from the germline V gene. Between the trimmed V and J ends, which lost 5 bases and 0 bases, there was a span of 14 bases.

The chain uses TRBV19 and TRBJ2-5; 10 positions agree with TRBD1. The CDR3 runs to 15 residues. The germline gives CDR1 LNHDA, CDR2 SQIVND (reference sequence). The ends lost 5 bases at V and 8 bases at J; junction bases unmatched: 11. The CDR3 is CASSPLPGQGTTQYF. CDR3 in DNA: TGTGCCAGTAGTCCTCTCCCGGGACAGGGGACAACCCAGTACTTC.

The chain links TRBV4-1 to TRBJ1-5; no definite D call. Germline V gene data show CDR1 as MGHRA and CDR2 as YSYEKL. Deletions cut 0 bases from V and 1 base from J, with 7 bases between. CDR3 length equals 15 residues. CDR3 region: CASSQDLQSNQPQHF. CDR3 in DNA: TGCGCCAGCAGCCAAGATTTACAGAGCAATCAGCCCCAGCATTTT.

The chain employs TRBV5-6 and TRBJ1-1; unclear D gene. Germline CDR1 SGHDT, CDR2 YYEEEE. V lost 3 bases to trimming and J lost 4 bases, with 10 bases between them. CDR3 length: 13 amino acids. The CDR3 sequence: CASSSNPATEAFF. CDR3 nucleotide sequence: TGTGCCAGCAGCTCGAACCCGGCCACTGAAGCTTTCTTT.

CDR3 sequence: CASSEALGPYSYEQYF. The CDR3 bases are TGTGCCAGCAGTGAAGCGCTTGGGCCCTACTCCTACGAGCAGTACTTC. The chain combines TRBV2 with TRBJ2-7; no clear D gene. The CDR3 runs 16 residues. The ends were cut back, 0 bases at V and 0 bases at J, with 12 bases in the middle. The germline V gene has CDR1 SNHLY and CDR2 FYNNEI.